Listed below are T cell receptor beta chains from one sample, sequenced in a study of radiation and T cells in renal cell carcinoma. Some clones are missing from TCRdb's copy, which holds only in-frame ones; the method was immunoSEQ multiplex PCR. The sample contains 90,000 to 100,000 clones, around 80% of which appear only once. Sequences were derived from blood, sampled from a patient whose treatment included radiotherapy and nephrectomy. These receptors all stem from a man aged 55 to 70 with renal cell carcinoma. The CDR3 runs from the conserved cysteine through the conserved F or W. The D gene is left open where the match is weak. Expanded clones are given a class, and other clones once, few, many or no size at all.

>TRBV7-3|TRBJ2-7|NA|TRBD2
CASSGGLAGGYEQYF
TGTGCCAGCAGCGGAGGACTAGCGGGAGGCTACGAGCAGTACTTC
>TRBV7-9|TRBJ2-5|NA|NA
CASSLWGTGTYQETQYF
TGTGCCAGCAGCTTATGGGGGACGGGAACGTACCAAGAGACCCAGTACTTC
>TRBV28|TRBJ1-1|NA|NA
CASSLGSSTEAFF
TGTGCCAGCAGTTTGGGTTCGAGCACTGAAGCTTTCTTT
>TRBV14|TRBJ2-3|NA|NA
CASSQVGSDTQYF
TGTGCCAGCAGCCAAGTGGGTTCAGATACGCAGTATTTT
>TRBV28|TRBJ1-2|once|TRBD1
CASSSGQGRVGYTF
TGTGCCAGCAGTTCGGGACAGGGGCGGGTCGGTTACACCTTC
>TRBV6-5|TRBJ1-2|NA|TRBD1
CASRTSGGENYGYTF
TGTGCCAGCAGGACCTCAGGGGGAGAAAACTATGGCTACACCTTC
>TRBV5-1|TRBJ2-2|once|NA
CASSSHLGTGELFF
TGCGCCAGCAGCTCTCATCTAGGAACCGGGGAGCTGTTTTTT
>TRBV9|TRBJ2-1|NA|TRBD2
CASSEDSGNLGREQFF
TGTGCCAGCAGCGAGGATAGCGGGAACTTGGGCCGTGAGCAGTTCTTC
>TRBV11-3|TRBJ2-7|NA|TRBD1
CASSYRTGANYEQYF
TGTGCCAGCAGCTACCGGACAGGGGCGAACTACGAGCAGTACTTC
>TRBV7-9|TRBJ1-1|NA|TRBD1
CASSSERDRGSEAFF
TGTGCCAGCAGCTCAGAACGGGACAGGGGGTCTGAAGCTTTCTTT
>TRBV28|TRBJ2-1|NA|TRBD2
CASSPWTGQDRTSGRTKFF
TGTGCCAGCAGTCCGTGGACAGGGCAAGATCGGACTAGCGGGAGGACCAAGTTCTTC
>TRBV6-1|TRBJ1-1|NA|NA
CASSERAGATEAFF
TGTGCCAGCAGTGAACGGGCAGGGGCCACTGAAGCTTTCTTT